The rows below give T cell receptor beta chains drawn from one sample of a study of cytomegalovirus exposure and HLA in healthy donors. Data came from immunoSEQ multiplex PCR; TCRdb stores just in-frame clones and leaves some out. Among approximately 160,000 clones, about three quarters were seen once, and the ten largest hold 2% to 3%. The specimen sequenced was PBMCs. All receptors derive from a woman aged 40 to 50 in good health and CMV-seropositive. CDR3s include the opening cysteine and the closing phenylalanine or tryptophan. D genes are given only for firm matches. Clone size is given for some rows only: seen once, a few or many times, or a class if the clone is expanded.

V gene	D gene	clone size	J gene	CDR3 DNA	CDR3 protein
TRBV7-9	.	.	TRBJ2-2	TGTGCCAGCAGCTTAGGACAGTCCTACACCGGGGAGCTGTTTTTT	CASSLGQSYTGELFF
TRBV27	TRBD2	.	TRBJ2-3	TGTGCCAGCAGTTTTGTTGGCCTAGCGGGATATAATACGCAGTATTTT	CASSFVGLAGYNTQYF
TRBV6-1	TRBD2	few	TRBJ2-3	TGTGCCAGCAGTGCGGCTAGCGGGAGGCGTGCTAGCACAGATACGCAGTATTTT	CASSAASGRRASTDTQYF
TRBV9	TRBD1	.	TRBJ2-5	TGTGCCAGCAGCGTAGCCGGGACAGGGTATGAGACCCAGTACTTC	CASSVAGTGYETQYF
TRBV28	.	few	TRBJ2-7	TGTGCCAGCACCCTACAGGCGAGCCCCTACGAGCAGTACTTC	CASTLQASPYEQYF
TRBV7-7	TRBD1	.	TRBJ2-1	TGTGCCAGCAGCTGGGACAGGGACAATGAGCAGTTCTTC	CASSWDRDNEQFF
TRBV5-6	.	.	TRBJ1-1	TGTGCCAGCAGCCGTCGTAGCGGATTGATTGAAGCTTTCTTT	CASSRRSGLIEAFF
TRBV4-3	TRBD1	.	TRBJ1-5	TGCGCCAGCAGCCAAGATAACAGGGGCAGCGGTCAGCCCCAGCATTTT	CASSQDNRGSGQPQHF
TRBV9	TRBD2	.	TRBJ2-1	TGTGCCAGCAGCGTGACTAGCGGGGAAGTGAATGAGCAGTTCTTC	CASSVTSGEVNEQFF
TRBV4-3	TRBD1	.	TRBJ2-7	TGCGCCAGCAGCCGACTAGGACAGGGGGTCAACGAGCAGTACTTC	CASSRLGQGVNEQYF
TRBV10-3	.	few	TRBJ1-2	TGTGCCATCAGTGAGAACTACTATGGCTACACCTTC	CAISENYYGYTF
TRBV10-1	TRBD1	.	TRBJ1-4	TGCGCCAGCAGTGACCGGACAGGGGCGAATGAAAAACTGTTTTTT	CASSDRTGANEKLFF
TRBV30	TRBD1	once	TRBJ2-5	TGTGCCTGGAGTACTACCGGGACAGGGGGAGAGACCCAGTACTTC	CAWSTTGTGGETQYF
TRBV5-6	TRBD1	.	TRBJ2-5	TGTGCCAGCAGCTTGGAGGGTATCGGGACAGGGCCGTTTTCGACCCAGTACTTC	CASSLEGIGTGPFSTQYF
TRBV18	TRBD2	.	TRBJ2-7	TGTGCCAGCTTACCCGGACTAGATTCTTTCGAGCAGTACTTC	CASLPGLDSFEQYF
TRBV9	.	few	TRBJ2-1	TGTGCCAGCAGCGCCATCGCGGGGGCCAATGAGCAGTTCTTC	CASSAIAGANEQFF
TRBV7-9	TRBD2	once	TRBJ2-1	TGTGCCAGCACCCTGGATAGCGGGAGGATTGAGCAGTTCTTC	CASTLDSGRIEQFF
TRBV5-4	TRBD1	.	TRBJ1-6	TGTGCCAGCAGCTTGTTTAAGGGGGCGCCTTCACCCCTCCACTTT	CASSLFKGAPSPLHF
TRBV6-1	TRBD2	.	TRBJ2-3	TGTGCCAGCGGGACTAGCGGGAGGACAGATACGCAGTATTTT	CASGTSGRTDTQYF
TRBV7-6	.	.	TRBJ2-3	TGTGCCAGCAGCTTCCAAGTACTAGATACGCAGTATTTT	CASSFQVLDTQYF
TRBV9	.	.	TRBJ1-4	TGTGCCAGCAGCCCTATGGGCGGGGCGGGTAATGAAAAACTGTTTTTT	CASSPMGGAGNEKLFF
TRBV5-5	.	few	TRBJ1-1	TGTGCCAGCAGCGGGGAGCACGGAGAAGCTTTCTTT	CASSGEHGEAFF
TRBV7-2	TRBD1	.	TRBJ1-5	TGTGCCAGCAGCTCTACCGGGACAGGGGATTCAAATCAGCCCCAGCATTTT	CASSSTGTGDSNQPQHF
TRBV2	TRBD1	.	TRBJ1-2	TGTGCCAGCAGTGAGCCGGGACAGGGAGGTCGTGGCTACACCTTC	CASSEPGQGGRGYTF
TRBV6-1	.	few	TRBJ1-2	TGTGCCAGCAGTGAATTAAGGGGAGGTAACTATGGCTACACCTTC	CASSELRGGNYGYTF
TRBV6-6	.	.	TRBJ1-1	TGTGCCGGAGGGGCTTCGGCCACTGAAGCTTTCTTT	CAGGASATEAFF
TRBV18	TRBD1	.	TRBJ2-7	TGTGCCAGCTCACCTGCCGTGGGTCAGGGGGCGAGGGAGCAGTACTTC	CASSPAVGQGAREQYF
TRBV25-1	.	.	TRBJ1-1	TGTGCCAGCAGTGAAGCTGGGCCCAACACTGAAGCTTTCTTT	CASSEAGPNTEAFF
TRBV7-2	.	once	TRBJ1-2	TGTGCCAGCAGCTTTCGACAGAATCCCACTAACTATGGCTACACCTTC	CASSFRQNPTNYGYTF
TRBV7-9	.	.	TRBJ1-1	TGTGCCAGCACCCACGGGGGGAACACTGAAGCTTTCTTT	CASTHGGNTEAFF
TRBV7-2	.	.	TRBJ1-4	TGTGCCAGCAGCTTAGTTGGGACTTCGGATGAAAAACTGTTTTTT	CASSLVGTSDEKLFF
TRBV7-2	TRBD2	.	TRBJ2-7	TGTGCCAGCAGCTTAGTCCCTTCGACGACTAGCGGGAGTTACGAGCAGTACTTC	CASSLVPSTTSGSYEQYF
TRBV11-3	.	.	TRBJ2-5	TGTGCCAGCAGCGCCAGCCAGGGGAAAGAGACCCAGTACTTC	CASSASQGKETQYF
TRBV13	.	.	TRBJ2-3	TGTGCCAGCAGCGTACAAGGCGGTACGCAGTATTTT	CASSVQGGTQYF
TRBV25-1	TRBD2	.	TRBJ2-1	TGTGCCAGCAGTGGACGACTAGCGGGAGGGAGGGATAATGAGCAGTTCTTC	CASSGRLAGGRDNEQFF
TRBV2	TRBD2	.	TRBJ2-1	TGTGCCAGCAATCCGCGGGAGAACTCCGATGAGCAGTTCTTC	CASNPRENSDEQFF
TRBV6-4	.	.	TRBJ1-1	TGTGCCAGCAGTGCAGGGAGGGACACTGAAGCTTTCTTT	CASSAGRDTEAFF
TRBV29-1	.	.	TRBJ2-1	TGCAGCGTTGCCGGGACTTTCGGAGAGCAGTTCTTC	CSVAGTFGEQFF
TRBV19	TRBD1	.	TRBJ2-4	TGTGCCAGCTCCCCGGGACAGTTAAGAGCCAAAAACATTCAGTACTTC	CASSPGQLRAKNIQYF
TRBV21-1	.	few	TRBJ1-5	TGTGCCAGCAGCACGGACAGGTCTAAAGTATGTCAGCCCCAGCATTTT	CASSTDRSKVCQPQHF
TRBV5-1	.	few	TRBJ2-1	TGTGCCAGCAGTTCCGGTGTCGGGGACTTCAATGAGCAGTTCTTC	CASSSGVGDFNEQFF
TRBV19	.	.	TRBJ2-7	TGTGCCAGTAGTACATCTGCGGGACAGAACTACGAGCAGTACTTC	CASSTSAGQNYEQYF
TRBV6-5	TRBD1	.	TRBJ1-1	TGTGCCAGCAGAAGGGGGCTGAACACTGAAGCTTTCTTT	CASRRGLNTEAFF
TRBV21-1	.	.	TRBJ2-7	TGTGCCAGCAGCTTCAGACAGGGGGCCTGGTACGAGCAGTACTTC	CASSFRQGAWYEQYF
TRBV10-1	TRBD1	.	TRBJ2-2	TGCGCCAGCAGGCCGGGACAGGGTGGGACCGGGGAGCTGTTTTTT	CASRPGQGGTGELFF